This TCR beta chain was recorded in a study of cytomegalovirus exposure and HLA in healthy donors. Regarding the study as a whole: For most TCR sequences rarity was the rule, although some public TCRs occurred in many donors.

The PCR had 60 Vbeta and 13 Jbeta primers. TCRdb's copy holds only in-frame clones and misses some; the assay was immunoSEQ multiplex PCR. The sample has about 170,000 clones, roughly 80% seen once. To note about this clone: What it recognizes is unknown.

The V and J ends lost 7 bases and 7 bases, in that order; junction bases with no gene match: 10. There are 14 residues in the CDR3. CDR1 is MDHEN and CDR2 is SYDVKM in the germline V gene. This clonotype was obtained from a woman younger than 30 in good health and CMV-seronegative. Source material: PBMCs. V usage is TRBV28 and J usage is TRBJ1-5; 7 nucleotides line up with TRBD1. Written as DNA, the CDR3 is TGTGCCAGCAAAGTTTTAGGGGGCGGCCAGCCCCAGCATTTT. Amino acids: CASKVLGGGQPQHF.